This T cell receptor beta chain was documented in a study of blood T cell repertoires in COVID-19. Study overall: The cDNA or gDNA used as material had been derived from T cells, B-cell-depleted T cells, or PBMCs.

The V gene end was trimmed by 3 bases and the J gene end by 4 bases; junction bases not matched to a gene: 6. CDR3 length equals 15 residues. CDR1 is DFQATT and CDR2 is SNEGSKA in the germline V gene (reference sequence). The assay was immunoSEQ multiplex PCR, and TCRdb's table has in-frame clones only and misses some. The repertoire holds roughly 240,000 clones, with about 82% as singletons. J is TRBJ2-1 and V is TRBV20-1; 10 bases line up with TRBD2. The sample comprised PBMCs or T cells enriched from blood (not recorded which). The clonotype comes from a woman aged 50 to 60 who had recovered from COVID-19. The CDR3 DNA sequence: TGCAGTGCTAGTCCTGCTAGCGGGGGATACAATGAGCAGTTCTTC. Its protein is CSASPASGGYNEQFF.